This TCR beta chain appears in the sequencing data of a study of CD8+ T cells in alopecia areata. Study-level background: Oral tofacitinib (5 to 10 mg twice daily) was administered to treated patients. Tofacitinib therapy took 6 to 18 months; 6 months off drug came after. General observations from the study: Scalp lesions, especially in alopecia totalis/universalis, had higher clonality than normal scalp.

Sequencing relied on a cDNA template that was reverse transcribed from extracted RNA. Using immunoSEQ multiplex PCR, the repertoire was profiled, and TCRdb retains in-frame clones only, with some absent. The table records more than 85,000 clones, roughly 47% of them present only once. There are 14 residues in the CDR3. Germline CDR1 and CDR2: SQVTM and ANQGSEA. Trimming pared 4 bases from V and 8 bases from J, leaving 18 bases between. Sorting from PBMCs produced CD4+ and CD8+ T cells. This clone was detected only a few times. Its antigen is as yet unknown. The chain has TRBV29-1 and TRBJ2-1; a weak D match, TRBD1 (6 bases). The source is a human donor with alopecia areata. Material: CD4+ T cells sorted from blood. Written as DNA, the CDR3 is TGCAGCGTTGCCAGGGACACAACCAGGCATGAGCAGTTCTTC. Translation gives CSVARDTTRHEQFF.